This T cell receptor beta chain was documented in a study of T cell changes during pregnancy in multiple sclerosis. The protocol was immunoSEQ multiplex PCR, while the TCRdb copy is restricted to in-frame clones and leaves out a portion. The sample includes 40,000 or so clones, about 93% of them seen just once. V was pared by 7 bases and J by 0 bases, with 11 bases of the junction left unmatched. The CDR3 extends over 17 amino acids. Germline CDR1 is MDHEN and CDR2 is SYDVKM. Material: CD4+ T cells from peripheral blood mononuclear cells, obtained in the third trimester of pregnancy. The sequence came from a female donor with multiple sclerosis, enrolled in a pregnancy study. J is TRBJ1-4 and V is TRBV28, with TRBD1 matching over 7 bases. The CDR3 DNA reads TGTGCCAGCACTCCTGGGGACAGTCATGCAACTAATGAAAAACTGTTTTTT. Its translation is CASTPGDSHATNEKLFF. The full variable domain, rest sourced from reference TRBV28 and TRBJ1-4, is DVKVTQSSRYLVKRTGEKVFLECVQDMDHENMFWYRQDPGLGLRLIYFSYDVKMKEKGDIPEGYSVSREKKERFSLILESASTNQTSMYLCASTPGDSHATNEKLFFGSGTQLSVL.